The next 16 T cell receptor beta chains were all read from a single sample in a study of T cell responses to AZD1222 COVID-19 vaccine. The assay was immunoSEQ multiplex PCR, and TCRdb's table has in-frame clones only and misses some. The sample consists of about 120,000 clones, approximately 90% of them appearing once. The material sequenced was peripheral blood, taken on day 0 of AZD1222 vaccination. The source is an adult in good health.

The genes are TRBV5-4 and TRBJ1-2; possibly TRBD1 for D (5 bases). Germline-derived CDR1 and CDR2 are SGHNT and YYREEE (reference sequence). There are 15 residues in the CDR3. V was trimmed by 4 bases and J by 0 bases, leaving 13 bases between them. CDR3 residues: CASSPRAVANYGYTF. The CDR3 DNA follows: TGTGCCAGCAGCCCCAGGGCGGTCGCTAACTATGGCTACACCTTC.

The chain uses TRBV7-9 and TRBJ2-7; D is possibly TRBD1 (6 bases). The CDR3 is made up of 15 amino acids. V was clipped by 5 bases and J by 0 bases, with 14 bases between them. Germline-derived CDR1 and CDR2 are SEHNR and FQNEAQ (reference sequence). This CDR3 is CASSLGDTRSYEQYF. The DNA for the CDR3 is TGTGCCAGCAGCCTGGGGGACACCCGCTCCTACGAGCAGTACTTC.

This chain uses TRBV3-1 (or the pseudogene TRBV3-2) with TRBJ2-6, with 7 bases identical to TRBD2. CDR1 is LGHDT and CDR2 is YNNKEL in the germline V gene (reference sequence). This CDR3 has 17 residues. The trim removed 4 bases at V and 2 bases at J, leaving 8 bases unmatched. DNA for the CDR3: TGTGCCAGCAGCCGCGGGATAGGGAGGGCTGGGGCCAACGTCCTGACTTTC. It codes for CASSRGIGRAGANVLTF.

The chain recombines TRBV11-2 with TRBJ2-6, with D perhaps matching TRBD2 (5 bases). The V gene's germline CDR1 is SGHAT and CDR2 FQNNGV. The CDR3 extends over 15 amino acids. Trimming shortened V by 3 bases and J by 1 base, and 7 bases separated the two germline ends. CDR3 coding DNA: TGTGCCAGCAGCTTTGGAGGTTCTGGGGCCAACGTCCTGACTTTC. It is translated as CASSFGGSGANVLTF. Full variable domain (rest looked up from reference TRBV11-2 and TRBJ2-6): EAGVAQSPRYKIIEKRQSVAFWCNPISGHATLYWYQQILGQGPKLLIQFQNNGVVDDSQLPKDRFSAERLKGVDSTLKIQPAKLEDSAVYLCASSFGGSGANVLTFGAGSRLTVL.

The rearrangement joins TRBV28 to TRBJ2-4; possibly TRBD1 for D (6 bases). CDR1 MDHEN and CDR2 SYDVKM come from the germline V gene. V was trimmed by 4 bases and J by 3 bases, leaving 13 bases between them. The CDR3 spans 15 residues. This CDR3 reads CASSSYRVGKNIQYF. The CDR3 nucleotides read TGTGCCAGCAGTTCATACAGGGTGGGCAAAAACATTCAGTACTTC.

This chain links TRBV5-6 with TRBJ1-2; D remains unclear. Germline V CDR1 and CDR2: SGHDT, YYEEEE. V gave up 1 base and J gave up 4 bases, with 14 bases separating them. The CDR3 contains 15 residues. The CDR3 loop reads CASSLLEARGYGYTF. The CDR3 nucleotides are TGTGCCAGCAGCTTGTTGGAGGCCCGGGGCTATGGCTACACCTTC.

The V call is TRBV4-1, the J call TRBJ2-7; tentatively, D is TRBD1 (5 bases). V lost 0 bases and J 6 bases, leaving 18 bases between the germline ends. This CDR3 contains 16 residues. Germline V gene sequence: CDR1 MGHRA, CDR2 YSYEKL. The CDR3 spells CASSQDGRGLYGEQYF. The CDR3 DNA sequence: TGCGCCAGCAGCCAAGACGGAAGGGGCTTATATGGCGAGCAGTACTTC.

The chain employs TRBV7-9 and TRBJ1-2; no clear D gene. Germline lookup yields CDR1 SEHNR and CDR2 FQNEAQ (reference sequence). The CDR3 totals 13 residues. V was pared by 4 bases and J by 0 bases, with 6 bases between. For the CDR3, the DNA is TGTGCCAGCAGCTCCGGGGCTAACTATGGCTACACCTTC. Encoded protein: CASSSGANYGYTF.

This rearrangement joins TRBV9 to TRBJ2-2; D possibly uses TRBD1 or TRBD2 (5 bases each). V lost 5 bases and J lost 0, with 11 bases in between. Per germline, CDR1 SGDLS and CDR2 YYNGEE. This CDR3 contains 15 residues. In nucleotides, the CDR3 is TGTGCCAGCAGTACGGGGCCATCGAACACCGGGGAGCTGTTTTTT. Translated: CASSTGPSNTGELFF.

The chain recombines TRBV29-1 with TRBJ2-1; D may be TRBD2 (5 bases). Germline V lookup: CDR1 SQVTM, CDR2 ANQGSEA. Trimming shortened V by 7 bases and J by 5 bases, and 9 bases separated the two germline ends. The CDR3 consists of 11 residues. CDR3 sequence (DNA): TGCAGCGGAGCGGCGGACAATGAGCAGTTCTTC. Its translation is CSGAADNEQFF.

This sequence joins TRBV9 and TRBJ1-1; the D gene is possibly TRBD1 (5 bases). The CDR3 has 16 residues. The V gene's germline CDR1 is SGDLS and CDR2 YYNGEE. V shed 6 bases and J shed 8 bases, with 26 bases lying between them. The CDR3, as DNA: TGTGCCAGCACCCCAACCCCCTGGAGTACAGGCGACGAAGCTTTCTTT. Its protein is CASTPTPWSTGDEAFF.

The chain uses TRBV2 and TRBJ1-5; D perhaps matches TRBD1 (5 bases). V gave up 8 bases and J gave up 7 bases, with 12 bases separating them. Germline-derived CDR1 and CDR2 are SNHLY and FYNNEI. The CDR3 sequence is 12 residues long. CDR3 bases: TGTGCCAGCGGGGGATTGGGACAGCCCCAGCATTTT. It is translated as CASGGLGQPQHF. The full variable domain, rest sourced from reference TRBV2 and TRBJ1-5, is EPEVTQTPSHQVTQMGQEVILRCVPISNHLYFYWYRQILGQKVEFLVSFYNNEISEKSEIFDDQFSVERPDGSNFTLKIRSTKLEDSAMYFCASGGLGQPQHFGDGTRLSIL.

The rearrangement uses TRBV7-2 and TRBJ1-5; 7 nucleotides align to TRBD1. The ends lost 1 base at V and 5 bases at J; junction bases unmatched: 11. CDR1 is SGHTA and CDR2 is FQGNSA in the germline V gene. The CDR3 sequence is 17 residues long. CDR3 DNA: TGTGCCAGCAGCTTAGTAGGGGGCGCAACCTCCGATCAGCCCCAGCATTTT. This sequence encodes CASSLVGGATSDQPQHF.

The chain is built from TRBV18 and TRBJ1-1, with D possibly matching TRBD1 (6 bases). The CDR3 covers 16 residues. Deletions cut 3 bases from V and 3 bases from J, with 17 bases between. Germline V gene sequence: CDR1 KGHSH, CDR2 LQKENI. The CDR3 nucleotides are TGTGCCAGCTCACCCCCGGGGGGGGCGGTGGACACTGAAGCTTTCTTT. It translates to CASSPPGGAVDTEAFF.

The chain recombines TRBV30 with TRBJ1-1; D ambiguous. The CDR3 has 11 residues. Germline V lookup: CDR1 GTSNPN, CDR2 SVGIG (reference sequence). V lost 6 bases and J 0 bases, leaving 5 bases between the germline ends. As DNA, the CDR3 is TGTGCCTGTGGAATGAACACTGAAGCTTTCTTT. This codes for CACGMNTEAFF.

The rearrangement uses TRBV5-1 and TRBJ1-4, with D perhaps matching TRBD1 (5 bases). Trimming took 2 bases from V and 4 from J, leaving 21 bases between them. Germline loops: CDR1 SGHRS, CDR2 YFSETQ. The CDR3 extends over 18 amino acids. This CDR3 reads CASSFAWGSGRNNEKLFF. As DNA, the CDR3 is TGCGCCAGCAGCTTCGCTTGGGGATCGGGACGGAATAATGAAAAACTGTTTTTT.